A selection of T cell receptor beta chains follows, all from one sample in a study of shared clonotypes between healthy human individuals. Sequenced by immunoSEQ multiplex PCR; TCRdb stores in-frame clones only, minus some. Among over a million clones listed, roughly 95% were seen once. Material for sequencing was naive CD4+ T cells sorted from blood. All receptors come from a man younger than 45 in good health. Each CDR3 is given with its conserved first and last residue. The size entry is marked missing in some rows and otherwise reads once, few, many or a size class.

clone_size: -
v_call: TRBV5-4
cdr3_aa: CASSRQGNSYEQYF

clone_size: -
v_call: TRBV28
cdr3_aa: CASSLQGLSYEQYF

clone_size: -
v_call: TRBV5-4
cdr3_aa: CASSRKADTQYF

clone_size: -
v_call: TRBV18
cdr3_aa: CASSLAGRAVTDTQYF

clone_size: -
v_call: TRBV29-1
cdr3_aa: CSFRRQANEQYF

clone_size: once
v_call: TRBV2
cdr3_aa: CASSEALWGGTEAFF

clone_size: -
v_call: TRBV7-9
cdr3_aa: CASSLYGQETQYF

clone_size: -
v_call: TRBV18
cdr3_aa: CASSPSSLGMNTEAFF

clone_size: -
v_call: TRBV18
cdr3_aa: CASSPIAAGSYNEQFF

clone_size: -
v_call: TRBV7-9
cdr3_aa: CASSHLAGAKNIQYF

clone_size: -
v_call: TRBV7-9
cdr3_aa: CASSNLYRDEQYF

clone_size: -
v_call: TRBV5-4
cdr3_aa: CASSLAPGNTGELFF

clone_size: -
v_call: TRBV5-4
cdr3_aa: CASRDPGLADNEQFF

clone_size: -
v_call: TRBV28
cdr3_aa: CASPPRNEQYF

clone_size: -
v_call: TRBV6-5
cdr3_aa: CASSYTGVSYGYTF

clone_size: once
v_call: TRBV2
cdr3_aa: CASILGGAADTQYF

clone_size: -
v_call: TRBV5-1
cdr3_aa: CASSIPPFGTGTTGELFF

clone_size: -
v_call: TRBV29-1
cdr3_aa: CSVVPVMGPNTEAFF

clone_size: -
v_call: TRBV5-1
cdr3_aa: CASSFRDAVSQYF

clone_size: -
v_call: TRBV4-1
cdr3_aa: CASSQERTGGRTEAFF

clone_size: -
v_call: TRBV6-5
cdr3_aa: CASRGEGRLQPQHF

clone_size: -
v_call: TRBV29-1
cdr3_aa: CSARQGYEQYF

clone_size: -
v_call: TRBV29-1
cdr3_aa: CSVAWQNTGELFF